These 18 T cell receptor beta chains originate from one sample sequenced in a study of blood T cell repertoires in COVID-19. Profiling relied on immunoSEQ multiplex PCR, and the TCRdb table lists in-frame clones only, not all of them. The table lists about 33,000 clones, around 80% of them singletons. Sample: peripheral blood. The receptors come from a human donor in a cohort sampled during active COVID-19.

The DNA for the CDR3 is TGTGCCAGCAGTGAAGCGGCAGTACCTAATGAAAAACTGTTTTTT. The encoded protein is CASSEAAVPNEKLFF. The rearrangement joins TRBV2 to TRBJ1-4, with D uncertain. CDR3 length equals 15 residues. Trimming left V 0 bases short and J 3 bases short, with 8 bases between. The germline CDR1 and CDR2 sequences are SNHLY and FYNNEI.

The chain uses TRBV9 and TRBJ2-7; D is possibly TRBD2 (6 bases). This CDR3 is built from 15 residues. Trimming cost V 0 bases and J 3 bases, with 13 bases left between them. From germline, CDR1 is SGDLS and CDR2 YYNGEE. This CDR3 reads CASSVGSGPFYEQYF. The DNA of the CDR3 is TGTGCCAGCAGCGTAGGGAGCGGGCCCTTCTACGAGCAGTACTTC.

The V call is TRBV6-2 or TRBV6-3, the J call TRBJ1-1, with 7 bases aligning to TRBD1. CDR1 and CDR2 (germline): MNHEY, SVGEGT. V shed 5 bases and J 1 base; nucleotides not matched to a gene: 4. CDR3 length: 14 residues. CDR3 bases: TGTGCCAGCAGTACAGGGGACCAGAACACTGAAGCTTTCTTT. This sequence encodes CASSTGDQNTEAFF.

This clone was detected many times. V and J are TRBV4-1 and TRBJ1-2; 7 bases map to TRBD1. Germline V gene data show CDR1 as MGHRA and CDR2 as YSYEKL. The CDR3 extends over 15 amino acids. J was trimmed by 8 bases and V by 1 base; bases with no gene match: 10. CDR3 region: CASSQAARGLVGYTF. DNA of the CDR3: TGCGCCAGCAGCCAAGCCGCCAGGGGGTTGGTCGGCTACACCTTC.

The rearrangement links TRBV7-3 to TRBJ1-2; 7 bases are a match to TRBD1. The length of the CDR3 is 15 residues. Germline-derived CDR1 and CDR2 are SGHTA and FQGTGA. Trimming removed 5 bases from V and 1 base from J; junction bases left unmatched: 7. This chain's CDR3 is CASSPGTEFNYGYTF. The CDR3 DNA reads as TGTGCCAGCAGCCCGGGGACAGAGTTTAACTATGGCTACACCTTC.

This clone is a singleton in its sample. The genes are TRBV5-4 and TRBJ2-3, with TRBD1 as a possible D gene (5 bases). CDR1 is SGHNT, CDR2 YYREEE, per germline (reference sequence). The CDR3 covers 17 residues. Trimming shortened V by 0 bases and J by 2 bases, and 16 bases separated the two germline ends. CDR3 sequence reads: CASSLVPDTIDTDTQYF. Written as DNA, the CDR3 is TGTGCCAGCAGCTTGGTTCCGGACACTATAGACACAGATACGCAGTATTTT.

The chain is built from TRBV28 and TRBJ2-1; D may be TRBD2 (5 bases). This CDR3 is built from 13 residues. Between the trimmed V and J ends, which lost 10 bases and 4 bases, there was a span of 14 bases. The germline V gene encodes CDR1 MDHEN and CDR2 SYDVKM. This CDR3 reads CAITPGTYNEQFF. In DNA, the CDR3 is TGTGCCATAACACCGGGAACATACAATGAGCAGTTCTTC. The full variable domain, rest sourced from reference TRBV28 and TRBJ2-1, is DVKVTQSSRYLVKRTGEKVFLECVQDMDHENMFWYRQDPGLGLRLIYFSYDVKMKEKGDIPEGYSVSREKKERFSLILESASTNQTSMYLCAITPGTYNEQFFGPGTRLTVL.

The CDR3 here is CASSDSTTGKQYF. In DNA form, the CDR3 reads TGTGCCAGCAGCGACAGTACTACAGGGAAGCAGTACTTC. The chain has TRBV7-9 and TRBJ2-7; a possible D gene is TRBD1 (6 bases). This CDR3 contains 13 residues. V lost 5 bases to trimming and J lost 8 bases, with 16 bases between them. Germline CDR1 reads SEHNR; CDR2 reads FQNEAQ (reference sequence).

This chain links TRBV30 with TRBJ2-2; D might be TRBD1 (5 bases). CDR1 GTSNPN and CDR2 SVGIG come from the germline V gene (reference sequence). This CDR3 comprises 14 residues. Trimming took off 0 bases at V and 4 bases at J, with 9 bases between the two ends. CDR3 coding DNA: TGTGCCTGGAGTGTAGGCAGGGTCACCGGGGAGCTGTTTTTT. Protein product: CAWSVGRVTGELFF.

This clone occurred once. The J gene is TRBJ1-5, the V gene TRBV24-1, with TRBD1 matching over 7 bases. Losses at the gene ends were 5 bases for V and 5 bases for J; bases not matched to a gene: 5. The CDR3 loop spans 14 amino acids. Germline CDR1 reads KGHDR; CDR2 reads SFDVKD. For the CDR3, the DNA is TGTGCCACCAGTGGAGGGGGCGCCTATCAGCCCCAGCATTTT. Protein: CATSGGGAYQPQHF.

J is TRBJ1-3 and V is TRBV30; no firm D call. Germline values: CDR1 GTSNPN, CDR2 SVGIG (reference sequence). The CDR3 loop spans 12 amino acids. Deletions cut 2 bases from V and 7 bases from J, with 9 bases between. The DNA of the CDR3 is TGTGCCTGGAGTACCACTCTTAACACCATATATTTT. Protein sequence: CAWSTTLNTIYF.

V usage is TRBV7-9 and J usage is TRBJ2-1, with TRBD2 as a possible D gene (6 bases). Per germline, CDR1 SEHNR and CDR2 FQNEAQ (reference sequence). V lost 3 bases, J lost 7 bases, and 25 bases lay in between. The CDR3 runs to 18 residues. CDR3 DNA: TGTGCCAGCAGCTTTATAGGGACCGGCGGGGCGCTTAGGAATGAGCAGTTCTTC. Translated, it gives CASSFIGTGGALRNEQFF.

J is TRBJ2-7 and V is TRBV5-1; D remains unclear. The V end was cut by 4 bases, the J end by 0 bases, with 11 bases between. This CDR3 has 14 residues. Germline CDR1 is SGHRS and CDR2 is YFSETQ. The CDR3 DNA sequence: TGCGCCAGCAGCCCCCGTGAGAGCTCCTACGAGCAGTACTTC. Residues: CASSPRESSYEQYF.

This clone was found once. This rearrangement joins TRBV6-5 to TRBJ1-4; 9 nucleotides line up with TRBD1. Losses at the gene ends were 2 bases for V and 6 bases for J; bases not matched to a gene: 4. There are 15 residues in the CDR3. Per germline, CDR1 MNHEY and CDR2 SVGAGI. DNA of the CDR3: TGTGCCAGCAGTTACGCCACAGGGGGCGATGAAAAACTGTTTTTT. It translates to CASSYATGGDEKLFF.

The gene calls are TRBV9 and TRBJ1-2, with 7 bases matching TRBD1. The CDR3 is 15 amino acids. The junction had 8 bases not matched to a gene; V was cut back by 4 bases and J by 2 bases. CDR1 and CDR2 from the germline V gene are SGDLS and YYNGEE. DNA of the CDR3: TGTGCCAGCAGCACCCAACAGGGGACGAACTATGGCTACACCTTC. Its protein is CASSTQQGTNYGYTF.

The chain recombines TRBV5-1 with TRBJ1-1; D is undetermined. Trimming removed 2 bases at V and 0 bases at J, with 5 bases between. The CDR3 loop spans 13 amino acids. Germline CDR1 reads SGHRS; CDR2 reads YFSETQ. Here the CDR3 DNA reads TGCGCCAGCAGCTTACAGATGAACACTGAAGCTTTCTTT. Its protein product is CASSLQMNTEAFF.

The chain combines TRBV30 with TRBJ1-1; the match to TRBD1 covers 7 bases. CDR3 length equals 13 residues. CDR1 and CDR2 from the germline V gene are GTSNPN and SVGIG (reference sequence). Trimming took 2 bases from V and 4 from J; bases not matched to a gene: 4. This chain's CDR3 is CAWSRQGPTEAFF. CDR3 sequence (DNA): TGTGCCTGGAGTAGACAGGGTCCCACTGAAGCTTTCTTT.

The V call is TRBV29-1, the J call TRBJ2-5; 9 bases map to TRBD2. Germline CDR1 reads SQVTM; CDR2 reads ANQGSEA. Trimming at V came to 3 bases and at J to 4 bases, leaving 9 bases not matched to a gene. CDR3 length: 15 residues. In nucleotides, the CDR3 is TGCAGCGTTGATGGCCCTGCGGGGGGGACAGAGACCCAGTACTTC. This translates into CSVDGPAGGTETQYF.